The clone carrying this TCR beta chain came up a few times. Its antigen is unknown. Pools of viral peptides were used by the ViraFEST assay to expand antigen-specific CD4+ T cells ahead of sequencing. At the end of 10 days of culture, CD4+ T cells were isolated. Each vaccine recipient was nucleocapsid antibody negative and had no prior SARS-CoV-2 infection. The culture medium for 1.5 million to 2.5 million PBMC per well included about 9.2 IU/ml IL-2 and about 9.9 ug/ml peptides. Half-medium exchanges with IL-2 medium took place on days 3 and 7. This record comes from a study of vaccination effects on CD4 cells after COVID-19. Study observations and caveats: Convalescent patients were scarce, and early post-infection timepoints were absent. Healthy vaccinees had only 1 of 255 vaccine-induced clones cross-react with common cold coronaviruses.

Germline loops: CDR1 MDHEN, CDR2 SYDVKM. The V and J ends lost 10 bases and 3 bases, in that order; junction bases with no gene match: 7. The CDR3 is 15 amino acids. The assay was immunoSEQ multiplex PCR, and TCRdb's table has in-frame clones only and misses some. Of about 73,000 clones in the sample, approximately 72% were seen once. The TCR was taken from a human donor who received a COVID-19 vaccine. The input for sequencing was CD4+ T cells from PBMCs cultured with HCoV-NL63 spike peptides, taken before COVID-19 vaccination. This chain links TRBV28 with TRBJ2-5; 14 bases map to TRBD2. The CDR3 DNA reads TGTGCCACACGGACTAGCGGGGGGCCGAAAGAGACCCAGTACTTC. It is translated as CATRTSGGPKETQYF.